The 30 T cell receptor beta chains given below trace back to one sample, sequenced in a study of cytomegalovirus exposure and HLA in healthy donors. A multiplex PCR was run with 60 Vbeta primers and 13 Jbeta primers. The method was immunoSEQ multiplex PCR; TCRdb's version includes in-frame clones alone and lacks a portion of them. The table includes about 140,000 clones, 82% detected once. The sequencing sample was made of PBMCs. These receptors originate from a man aged 18 to 35 in good health and CMV-seropositive.

For this clone: Other DNA sequences in the same sample also yield this CDR3. CDR3: CSVEGDRGAEAFF. As DNA, the CDR3 is TGCAGCGTTGAAGGGGACAGGGGGGCCGAAGCTTTCTTT. The gene calls are TRBV29-1 and TRBJ1-1; 11 bases match TRBD1. The CDR3 length is 13 residues. The V and J ends lost 1 base and 8 bases, in that order; junction bases with no gene match: 3. In germline, CDR1 is SQVTM, CDR2 ANQGSEA.

This chain joins TRBV19 and TRBJ2-1, with D perhaps matching TRBD2 (5 bases). The germline gives CDR1 LNHDA, CDR2 SQIVND (reference sequence). The CDR3 sequence is 15 residues long. The V gene lost 5 bases and the J gene lost 9 bases, with 20 bases spanning the gap. CDR3 sequence: CASSRTYLREGEQFF. For the CDR3, the DNA is TGTGCCAGTAGTCGTACCTATCTCCGTGAGGGTGAGCAGTTCTTC.

The rearrangement joins TRBV2 to TRBJ1-2, with 9 bases aligning to TRBD1. The germline gives CDR1 SNHLY, CDR2 FYNNEI. The J segment lost 5 bases and the V segment lost 9 bases, leaving 7 bases of the junction unmatched. CDR3 length: 13 residues. The CDR3 DNA is TGTGCCAGTGGACAGGGGCCGAGGTATGGCTACACCTTC. Its protein product is CASGQGPRYGYTF.

This clone was observed once. This chain uses TRBV28 with TRBJ1-4, with 11 bases aligning to TRBD1. This CDR3 comprises 15 residues. CDR1 is MDHEN and CDR2 is SYDVKM in the germline V gene. Losses at the gene ends were 6 bases for V and 7 bases for J; bases not matched to a gene: 7. DNA for the CDR3: TGTGCCAGCAGAACGGCCGGGACAGGGGGTGAAAAACTGTTTTTT. Translated, it gives CASRTAGTGGEKLFF.

The chain has TRBV28 and TRBJ2-7; 11 positions match TRBD1. V lost 5 bases and J lost 3; bases outside the gene matches: 6. Germline CDR1 MDHEN, CDR2 SYDVKM. The CDR3 length is 15 residues. The CDR3: CASSPSGTGGYEQYF. In DNA form, the CDR3 reads TGTGCCAGCAGTCCATCCGGGACAGGGGGCTACGAGCAGTACTTC.

The rearrangement joins TRBV28 to TRBJ1-4; the D gene is possibly TRBD1 (6 bases). The ends were cut back, 6 bases at V and 4 bases at J, with 9 bases in the middle. Germline V gene lookup returns CDR1 MDHEN and CDR2 SYDVKM. The CDR3 spans 13 residues. The CDR3 is CASRVQGNEKLFF. The CDR3 nucleotides are TGTGCCAGCAGAGTACAGGGTAATGAAAAACTGTTTTTT. Variable domain in full (rest from reference TRBV28 and TRBJ1-4): DVKVTQSSRYLVKRTGEKVFLECVQDMDHENMFWYRQDPGLGLRLIYFSYDVKMKEKGDIPEGYSVSREKKERFSLILESASTNQTSMYLCASRVQGNEKLFFGSGTQLSVL.

The V and J genes are TRBV19 and TRBJ1-5, with TRBD1 matching over 9 bases. The trim removed 2 bases at V and 6 bases at J, leaving 5 bases unmatched. This CDR3 spans 15 amino acids. The germline V gene has CDR1 LNHDA and CDR2 SQIVND (reference sequence). DNA of the CDR3: TGTGCCAGTAGTATAAGGACAGGGGTTGCTCAGCCCCAGCATTTT. The encoded protein is CASSIRTGVAQPQHF.

This clone was recorded only once. The V gene is TRBV7-2, the J gene TRBJ2-7, with a possible D match to TRBD1 (5 bases). Looked up from germline, CDR1 is SGHTA and CDR2 is FQGNSA. V was pared by 5 bases and J by 5 bases, with 16 bases between. This CDR3 spans 14 amino acids. The DNA of the CDR3 is TGTGCCAGCAGCCCTGACGTCAGGGTTCACGAGCAGTACTTC. Its translation: CASSPDVRVHEQYF.

This chain connects TRBV5-1 to TRBJ1-2, with 8 bases aligning to TRBD1. The J segment lost 4 bases and the V segment lost 5 bases, leaving 4 bases of the junction unmatched. CDR1 and CDR2 (germline): SGHRS, YFSETQ. The CDR3 totals 13 residues. CDR3 residues: CASSPGGSYGYTF. CDR3 in DNA: TGCGCCAGCAGTCCAGGGGGCAGCTATGGCTACACCTTC.

The chain has TRBV11-2 and TRBJ1-4; 11 positions agree with TRBD1. Germline trimming cut 8 bases from V and 7 bases from J; bases unmatched to any gene: 9. Germline CDR1 and CDR2: SGHAT and FQNNGV. This CDR3 is built from 15 residues. CDR3 amino acids: CASSPRTGGVEKLFF. DNA of the CDR3: TGTGCCAGCTCGCCTCGGACAGGGGGCGTTGAAAAACTGTTTTTT. Variable domain in full (rest from reference TRBV11-2 and TRBJ1-4): EAGVAQSPRYKIIEKRQSVAFWCNPISGHATLYWYQQILGQGPKLLIQFQNNGVVDDSQLPKDRFSAERLKGVDSTLKIQPAKLEDSAVYLCASSPRTGGVEKLFFGSGTQLSVL.

The CDR3 spells CASSLVAGNTEAFF. CDR3 DNA: TGTGCCAGCAGCTTAGTTGCAGGGAACACTGAAGCTTTCTTT. The chain uses TRBV7-9 and TRBJ1-1, with D uncertain. There are 14 residues in the CDR3. The V gene's germline CDR1 is SEHNR and CDR2 FQNEAQ (reference sequence). The germline V and J ends were trimmed by 1 base and 1 base, with 7 bases remaining between them.

V usage is TRBV15 and J usage is TRBJ1-5; D is ambiguous. The CDR3 contains 15 residues. Germline values: CDR1 LNHNV, CDR2 YYDKDF (reference sequence). Between the trimmed V and J ends, which lost 1 base and 5 bases, there was a span of 12 bases. In DNA form, the CDR3 reads TGTGCCACCAGCAGAGCCGATAGGGAGTATCAGCCCCAGCATTTT. Its protein is CATSRADREYQPQHF.

CDR3 amino acids: CAKGLHTGELFF. The CDR3 nucleotides are TGCGCTAAGGGACTACACACCGGGGAGCTGTTTTTT. The gene calls are TRBV23-1 and TRBJ2-2; TRBD2 matches at 7 bases. TRBV23-1 is assigned to the ORF class and has an uncertain function. The CDR3 is made up of 12 amino acids.

The chain employs TRBV28 and TRBJ1-5, with 7 nucleotides matching TRBD1. This CDR3 has 17 residues. The V segment lost 7 bases and the J segment 2 bases; nucleotides outside the gene matches: 14. Germline V CDR1 and CDR2: MDHEN, SYDVKM. CDR3 region: CASTPRAHRGGNQPQHF. DNA of the CDR3: TGTGCCAGCACCCCCCGGGCCCACAGGGGTGGCAATCAGCCCCAGCATTTT.

This clone has a single count. The chain couples TRBV7-9 to TRBJ2-2, with D unresolved. Looked up from germline, CDR1 is SEHNR and CDR2 is FQNEAQ (reference sequence). This CDR3 is 16 amino acids long. Deletions cut 4 bases from V and 4 bases from J, with 16 bases between. CDR3 nucleotide sequence: TGTGCCAGCAGCTCGGCGGCGGTTCGCGGCACCGGGGAGCTGTTTTTT. This sequence encodes CASSSAAVRGTGELFF.

The DNA of the CDR3 is TGTGCCAGCAGTTTGCGTCCGGGGACTGAAGCTTTCTTT. Amino acids: CASSLRPGTEAFF. The chain is built from TRBV28 and TRBJ1-1; D not certain. This CDR3 comprises 13 residues. Germline V gene lookup returns CDR1 MDHEN and CDR2 SYDVKM. Deletions cut 3 bases from V and 5 bases from J, with 10 bases between. The entire variable domain, with the rest obtained from reference TRBV28 and TRBJ1-1, is as follows: DVKVTQSSRYLVKRTGEKVFLECVQDMDHENMFWYRQDPGLGLRLIYFSYDVKMKEKGDIPEGYSVSREKKERFSLILESASTNQTSMYLCASSLRPGTEAFFGQGTRLTVV.

In its sample, this clone was seen once. The chain uses TRBV29-1 and TRBJ2-1; TRBD2 might be the D (6 bases). The CDR3 contains 13 residues. Trimming took 6 bases from V and 4 from J, leaving 13 bases between them. Looked up from germline, CDR1 is SQVTM and CDR2 is ANQGSEA. The DNA for the CDR3 is TGCAGCGTGCACCGGGACTTATACAATGAGCAGTTCTTC. Its translation is CSVHRDLYNEQFF.

This clone was seen once. The rearrangement uses TRBV6-5 and TRBJ2-7, with 7 bases lining up with TRBD1. CDR3 length: 15 amino acids. Germline-derived CDR1 and CDR2 are MNHEY and SVGAGI. J gave up 2 bases and V 6 bases, and 10 bases lay outside the gene matches. CDR3 in DNA: TGTGCCAGCAGCCCGAACAGGGGCTTGACCTACGAGCAGTACTTC. Translating gives CASSPNRGLTYEQYF.

The chain recombines TRBV29-1 with TRBJ1-1, with 7 positions matching TRBD1. V trimming: 7 bases; J trimming: 1 base; junction bases outside the gene matches: 3. The CDR3 consists of 12 residues. CDR1 SQVTM and CDR2 ANQGSEA come from the germline V gene. The CDR3 bases are TGCAGCGGGGGACAGTCGAACACTGAAGCTTTCTTT. The encoded protein is CSGGQSNTEAFF.

The rearrangement joins TRBV27 to TRBJ1-5, with D unresolved. Looked up from germline, CDR1 is MNHEY and CDR2 is SMNVEV (reference sequence). V was clipped by 1 base and J by 0 bases, with 7 bases between them. The CDR3 is 15 residues long. The CDR3 here is CASSLYSYSNQPQHF. In DNA form, the CDR3 reads TGTGCCAGCAGTTTATACTCTTATAGCAATCAGCCCCAGCATTTT.

The genes are TRBV27 and TRBJ2-1; D perhaps matches TRBD2 (6 bases). Trimming pared 3 bases from V and 10 bases from J, leaving 10 bases between. Per the germline V gene, CDR1 is MNHEY and CDR2 is SMNVEV (reference sequence). This CDR3 contains 12 residues. In nucleotides, the CDR3 is TGTGCCAGCAGTTTCGGGACTCGCGAGCAGTTCTTC. It is translated as CASSFGTREQFF.

V is TRBV18 and J is TRBJ2-7; TRBD1 matches at 8 bases. This CDR3 is 14 amino acids long. The germline V gene has CDR1 KGHSH and CDR2 LQKENI. The J segment lost 2 bases and the V segment lost 6 bases, leaving 6 bases of the junction unmatched. The CDR3 bases are TGTGCCAGCTCCCCAGGGACAGGTGCCTACGAGCAGTACTTC. Protein product: CASSPGTGAYEQYF.

This chain joins TRBV28 and TRBJ1-2; 9 bases align to TRBD1. The V and J ends lost 6 bases and 1 base, in that order; junction bases with no gene match: 9. Germline CDR1 reads MDHEN; CDR2 reads SYDVKM. CDR3 length: 16 residues. CDR3 amino acids: CASRYTGGRSNYGYTF. The CDR3 DNA reads as TGTGCCAGCAGATATACAGGGGGCAGAAGTAACTATGGCTACACCTTC.

The gene calls are TRBV28 and TRBJ1-5, with 8 bases aligning to TRBD1. Germline V gene sequence: CDR1 MDHEN, CDR2 SYDVKM. The CDR3 spans 18 residues. V trimming: 8 bases; J trimming: 1 base; junction bases outside the gene matches: 16. CDR3 bases: TGTGCCAGCGCTGATCGGACAGGGAGGTCGCGGAGCAATCAGCCCCAGCATTTT. As protein: CASADRTGRSRSNQPQHF.

This chain connects TRBV19 to TRBJ2-7, with 8 positions matching TRBD1. Germline loops: CDR1 LNHDA, CDR2 SQIVND (reference sequence). Trimming removed 5 bases from V and 0 bases from J; junction bases left unmatched: 6. The CDR3 has 15 residues. CDR3 DNA sequence: TGTGCCAGTAGTGCCCGGACAGGGTCCTCCTACGAGCAGTACTTC. Protein product: CASSARTGSSYEQYF. Full variable domain (outside the CDR3, taken from reference TRBV19 and TRBJ2-7): DGGITQSPKYLFRKEGQNVTLSCEQNLNHDAMYWYRQDPGQGLRLIYYSQIVNDFQKGDIAEGYSVSREKKESFPLTVTSAQKNPTAFYLCASSARTGSSYEQYFGPGTRLTVT.

V usage is TRBV28 and J usage is TRBJ2-7; 8 nucleotides match TRBD1. Per the germline V gene, CDR1 is MDHEN and CDR2 is SYDVKM. CDR3 length: 15 residues. V trimming: 2 bases; J trimming: 3 bases; junction bases outside the gene matches: 6. The CDR3 nucleotides are TGTGCCAGCAGTTTAAGGACAGGGCCATACTACGAGCAGTACTTC. Translated: CASSLRTGPYYEQYF.

This chain connects TRBV4-1 to TRBJ1-1, with D perhaps matching TRBD1 (6 bases). CDR3 size: 14 residues. Trimming took off 4 bases at V and 0 bases at J, with 9 bases between the two ends. The germline V gene has CDR1 MGHRA and CDR2 YSYEKL. CDR3 sequence (DNA): TGCGCCAGCAGCCCAGGGGACATGAACACTGAAGCTTTCTTT. This translates into CASSPGDMNTEAFF.

This chain joins TRBV27 and TRBJ2-4, with TRBD1 identical over 9 bases. Germline CDR1 and CDR2: MNHEY and SMNVEV (reference sequence). The V segment lost 5 bases and the J segment 4 bases; nucleotides outside the gene matches: 3. This CDR3 contains 14 residues. CDR3 coding DNA: TGTGCCAGCAGTGCCGGGACAGGGAAAAACATTCAGTACTTC. Amino acid sequence: CASSAGTGKNIQYF.

The chain joins TRBV7-5 to TRBJ1-5; the table gives TRBD1 as D, unverified against the DNA. TRBV7-5 counts as a pseudogene. This CDR3 contains 15 residues. The CDR3 sequence: CARSLGDRGSQPQHF. In DNA, the CDR3 is TGTGCCAGAAGCTTAGGGGACAGGGGTTCGCAGCCCCAGCATTTT.

The DNA of the CDR3 is TGCGCCAGCAGCTTGGGACAGGGGGTGAATGAGCAGTTCTTC. It is translated as CASSLGQGVNEQFF. The chain employs TRBV5-1 and TRBJ2-1; 9 bases fit TRBD1. CDR3 length: 14 residues. V shed 0 bases and J 7 bases; nucleotides not matched to a gene: 2. Germline-derived CDR1 and CDR2 are SGHRS and YFSETQ.